Here is one T cell receptor (beta chain) with its context. The data derive from a study of blood T cell repertoires in COVID-19. Study at large: The United States, Italy and Spain supplied acute and convalescent COVID-19 samples.

Trimming shortened V by 5 bases and J by 5 bases, and 18 bases separated the two germline ends. This CDR3 spans 15 amino acids. CDR1 is SGHTA, CDR2 FQGNSA, per germline. Original processing notes: Estimation of nucleated cell counts relied on the amplification of reference gene primers. The protocol was immunoSEQ multiplex PCR, while the TCRdb copy is restricted to in-frame clones and leaves out a portion. The V and J calls and clone size were taken over from that table, and D and trimming were inferred from the DNA. The data hold about 68,000 clones, with approximately 84% observed a single time. The material sequenced was peripheral blood. The clonotype was recovered from a man over 45 with active COVID-19. This rearrangement joins TRBV7-2 to TRBJ1-2, with D maybe TRBD1 (6 bases). The CDR3 reads CASSQGTGPIYGYTF. CDR3 DNA: TGTGCCAGCAGCCAGGGGACCGGACCGATTTATGGCTACACCTTC.